The 16 T cell receptor beta chains listed next were all sequenced from one sample in a study of blood T cells in healthy people across ages. Sample-barcoded 5' priming and a J-beta primer mix drove a second PCR of roughly 6 to 12 cycles. MiXCR, applied by TCRdb to the 5' RACE reads, yields one record per CDR3 protein. The data show just over 800,000 distinct CDR3 sequences, 62% seen once. Sequenced sample: blood. These receptors were collected from a man aged 30-40 years in good health.

This chain uses TRBV4-3 with TRBJ2-3, with D possibly TRBD1 on 6 matching bases. The CDR3 runs 15 residues. Trimming pared 0 bases from V and 2 bases from J, leaving 9 bases between. Germline V lookup: CDR1 LGHNA, CDR2 YSLEER. DNA for the CDR3: TGCGCCAGCAGCCAAGAACAGGGCGTCACAGATACGCAGTATTTT. Translating gives CASSQEQGVTDTQYF.

In its sample, this clonotype was seen a few times. This rearrangement joins TRBV25-1 to TRBJ1-2, with D maybe TRBD1 (5 bases). The CDR3 is 15 residues long. Germline CDR1 and CDR2: MGHDK and SYGVNS. V dropped 1 base and J dropped 4 bases, with 13 bases sitting between them. The CDR3 coding sequence is TGTGCCAGCAGTGAATCGGGGGGTTCGATCTATGGCTACACCTTC. Its protein is CASSESGGSIYGYTF.

This clonotype was seen just once. The J gene is TRBJ1-1, the V gene TRBV28; no reliable D call. The length of the CDR3 is 15 residues. Trimming pared 7 bases from V and 0 bases from J, leaving 15 bases between. CDR1 and CDR2 (germline): MDHEN, SYDVKM. CDR3 loop: CASIPTGRLNTEAFF. The CDR3 DNA reads as TGTGCCAGCATCCCGACCGGCAGATTGAACACTGAAGCTTTCTTT.

In its sample, this clonotype was seen once. The chain couples TRBV7-2 to TRBJ2-4; no clear D. V shed 0 bases and J shed 15 bases, with 15 bases lying between them. The CDR3 consists of 13 residues. Germline CDR1 reads SGHTA; CDR2 reads FQGNSA. The CDR3 loop reads CASSLAGRYERYF. The DNA for the CDR3 is TGTGCCAGCAGCTTAGCAGGACGGTACGAGCGGTACTTC.

This clonotype was found a few times. V usage is TRBV7-2 and J usage is TRBJ1-2; the D is unclear. The CDR3 loop spans 13 amino acids. The germline V gene has CDR1 SGHTA and CDR2 FQGNSA. Trimming cost V 5 bases and J 4 bases, with 11 bases left between them. As DNA, the CDR3 is TGTGCCAGCAGCCAAGAGAAATTCTATGGCTACACCTTC. The encoded protein is CASSQEKFYGYTF.

This chain uses TRBV14 with TRBJ1-1; D not resolved. CDR3 length: 13 residues. From germline, CDR1 is SGHDN and CDR2 FVKESK. The ends were cut back, 4 bases at V and 4 bases at J, with 10 bases in the middle. Here the CDR3 DNA reads TGTGCCAGCAGCCGCTGGCGGAGCACTGAAGCTTTCTTT. The encoded protein is CASSRWRSTEAFF.

This chain connects TRBV5-1 to TRBJ1-2, with TRBD1 identical over 8 bases. CDR1 SGHRS and CDR2 YFSETQ come from the germline V gene. The CDR3 runs to 15 residues. With 2 bases clipped from V and 3 bases from J, the junction kept 6 bases outside the gene matches. The CDR3 nucleotides read TGCGCCAGCAGCTTAGCAGGGACAGGACACTATGGCTACACCTTC. It yields the protein CASSLAGTGHYGYTF.

The J gene is TRBJ2-5, the V gene TRBV6-2 or TRBV6-3; possible D gene TRBD2, 5 bases. V was pared by 10 bases and J by 5 bases, with 20 bases between. Germline V gene sequence: CDR1 MNHEY, CDR2 SVGEGT. The CDR3 is 14 residues long. CDR3 in DNA: TGTGCCACCTCACTAGGACCACCGGGGGAGACCCAGTACTTC. Translated, it gives CATSLGPPGETQYF.

This clonotype was counted only a few times. The chain uses TRBV29-1 and TRBJ2-5; 11 positions match TRBD1. The J call may be mistaken, given a closer DNA end match to TRBJ2-7. This CDR3 contains 14 residues. Germline CDR1 reads SQVTM; CDR2 reads ANQGSEA. The CDR3: CSVDSGQGVYEQYF. In DNA, the CDR3 is TGCAGCGTTGATTCGGGACAGGGGGTTTACGAGCAGTACTTC.

This clonotype occurred a few times. The genes are TRBV25-1 and TRBJ2-1; D perhaps matches TRBD1 (5 bases). The ends were cut back, 4 bases at V and 9 bases at J, with 16 bases in the middle. This CDR3 region has 14 residues. CDR1 MGHDK and CDR2 SYGVNS come from the germline V gene. The CDR3 spells CASSVNHRGGEQFF. DNA for the CDR3: TGTGCCAGCAGTGTCAATCATAGGGGTGGTGAGCAGTTCTTC.

The rearrangement uses TRBV20-1 and TRBJ2-4; 11 bases map to TRBD2. CDR3 length: 19 residues. Per the germline V gene, CDR1 is DFQATT and CDR2 is SNEGSKA (reference sequence). J gave up 6 bases and V 1 base, and 17 bases lay outside the gene matches. CDR3 region: CSARVYGSSGGPRGNIQYF. CDR3 bases: TGCAGTGCTAGAGTGTACGGGTCTAGCGGGGGGCCCAGGGGAAACATTCAGTACTTC.

This clonotype was detected only once. The chain employs TRBV4-3 and TRBJ2-5, with 9 bases aligning to TRBD2. Germline CDR1 and CDR2: LGHNA and YSLEER. CDR3 length: 17 amino acids. V shed 0 bases, J shed 4 bases, and the junction held 9 bases outside the gene matches. The CDR3 protein is CASSQDPAGGPRETQYF. Here the CDR3 DNA reads TGCGCCAGCAGCCAAGATCCCGCGGGGGGGCCTAGAGAGACCCAGTACTTC.

This chain uses TRBV16 with TRBJ1-1; D might be TRBD1 (5 bases). The length of the CDR3 is 12 residues. Germline assignment: CDR1 KGHSY and CDR2 FQNENV. V was pared by 2 bases and J by 10 bases, with 11 bases between. The CDR3 sequence is CASSQRERGAFF. The DNA for the CDR3 is TGTGCCAGCAGCCAAAGAGAGAGGGGAGCTTTCTTT.

This clonotype is a singleton in its sample. This chain uses TRBV7-3 with TRBJ2-4; no definite D call. With the DNA end fitting TRBJ2-7 better, the J assignment may be wrong. From germline, CDR1 is SGHTA and CDR2 FQGTGA. The CDR3 totals 13 residues. CDR3 loop: CASSPTSQAEQYF. The CDR3 DNA reads TGTGCCAGCAGTCCCACGTCGCAGGCCGAGCAGTACTTC.

A single count supports this clonotype. J is TRBJ2-3 and V is TRBV5-1; D tentatively fits TRBD1 or TRBD2 (5 bases each). The CDR3 length is 14 residues. Trimming left V 6 bases short and J 1 base short, with 12 bases between. The germline V gene encodes CDR1 SGHRS and CDR2 YFSETQ. CDR3 nucleotide sequence: TGCGCCAGCACTGACCAGGGAGGCACAGATACGCAGTATTTT. It codes for CASTDQGGTDTQYF.

The CDR3 loop is CASGAGKDNSPLHF. In DNA, the CDR3 is TGTGCCAGCGGGGCCGGGAAGGATAATTCACCCCTCCACTTT. This chain connects TRBV6-1 to TRBJ1-6; D perhaps matches TRBD1 (5 bases). Trimming cost V 8 bases and J 5 bases, with 13 bases left between them. The germline V gene encodes CDR1 MNHNS and CDR2 SASEGT. The CDR3 totals 14 residues.